One sample yielded the 18 T cell receptor beta chains listed below, sequenced in a study of CD8+CD57+ T cells in acquired aplastic anemia. Patients chosen for sequencing had shown CD8+CD57+ cell expansion by flow cytometry. The template for TCR beta VDJ and CDR3 sequence profiling was genomic DNA. TCRdb passed the reads through MiXCR, listing each CDR3 protein once. The data hold over 150,000 distinct CDR3 sequences, with 40% to 50% observed a single time. The sequenced material came from sorted CD4+, CD8+, or CD8+CD57+ T cells (not recorded which) from PBMCs. These receptors were taken from a human donor with aplastic anemia.

This clonotype appeared many times. This chain connects TRBV13 to TRBJ2-2; tentatively, D is TRBD2 (5 bases). Between the trimmed V and J ends, which lost 4 bases and 8 bases, there was a span of 8 bases. CDR3 length: 12 amino acids. Germline values: CDR1 PRHDT, CDR2 FYEKMQ (reference sequence). DNA of the CDR3: TGTGCCAGCAGCTGGAGGTTAGGGGAGCTGTTTTTT. Translating it yields CASSWRLGELFF. The whole variable domain, filled in from reference TRBV13 and TRBJ2-2, reads AAGVIQSPRHLIKEKRETATLKCYPIPRHDTVYWYQQGPGQDPQFLISFYEKMQSDKGSIPDRFSAQQFSDYHSELNMSSLELGDSALYFCASSWRLGELFFGEGSRLTVL.

The chain carries TRBV10-3 and TRBJ2-1; TRBD2 agrees at 12 bases. Germline V gives CDR1 ENHRY, CDR2 SYGVKD. This CDR3 spans 17 amino acids. V lost 2 bases and J lost 1; bases outside the gene matches: 3. Here the CDR3 DNA reads TGTGCCATCAGTGAGACTAGCGGGGGGAAGTCCTACAATGAGCAGTTCTTC. It is translated as CAISETSGGKSYNEQFF.

There are a few counts of this clonotype. This chain joins TRBV7-8 and TRBJ2-5; perhaps D is TRBD1 or TRBD2 (5 bases each). Germline CDR1 is SGHVS and CDR2 is FQNEAQ. The CDR3 contains 14 residues. The V and J ends lost 3 bases and 5 bases respectively, with 13 bases between them. DNA of the CDR3: TGTGCCAGCAGCTTGTGGGGGATCAAGGAGACCCAGTACTTC. Its translation is CASSLWGIKETQYF.

The rearrangement joins TRBV19 to TRBJ1-2; D is ambiguous. V was shortened by 3 bases and J by 1 base, with 9 bases between the two germline ends. In germline, CDR1 is LNHDA, CDR2 SQIVND (reference sequence). The CDR3 totals 14 residues. The DNA of the CDR3 is TGTGCCAGTAGTATCGGAGCAGATAACTATGGCTACACCTTC. This encodes CASSIGADNYGYTF.

As for this clonotype: This may stem from a read error, because a much larger clone lies one nucleotide away. This likely comes from a read error, as the CDR3 has no conserved phenylalanine or tryptophan at its end. The J gene is TRBJ2-3, the V gene TRBV9; 14 bases line up with TRBD2. J lost 0 bases, V lost 0 bases, and 3 bases had no gene match. CDR1 SGDLS and CDR2 YYNGEE come from the germline V gene. The CDR3 length is 18 residues. The CDR3 DNA sequence: TGTGCCAGCAGCGTAGAGGGACTAGCGGGAGCGAGCACAGATACGCAGTATATT. It specifies CASSVEGLAGASTDTQYI.

This clonotype was found a few times. The gene calls are TRBV20-1 and TRBJ1-6; tentative D call: TRBD1 (6 bases). Trimming removed 6 bases from V and 5 bases from J, with 26 bases in between. The CDR3 has 18 amino acids. The V gene's germline CDR1 is DFQATT and CDR2 SNEGSKA (reference sequence). The CDR3 spells CSARSHRRDTRDNSPLHF. Written as DNA, the CDR3 is TGCAGTGCGAGATCTCATAGGAGGGACACTCGGGATAATTCACCCCTCCACTTT.

The gene calls are TRBV5-4 and TRBJ2-5; the match to TRBD1 covers 11 bases. CDR3 size: 17 residues. Germline V gene lookup returns CDR1 SGHNT and CDR2 YYREEE (reference sequence). V was pared by 5 bases and J by 1 base, with 10 bases of the junction left unmatched. DNA for the CDR3: TGTGCCAGCAGTCCTACTGCCGGGACAGGGGGCCAAGAGACCCAGTACTTC. Translation: CASSPTAGTGGQETQYF. Looking up the rest from reference TRBV5-4 and TRBJ2-5 gives the full variable domain: ETGVTQSPTHLIKTRGQQVTLRCSSQSGHNTVSWYQQALGQGPQFIFQYYREEENGRGNFPPRFSGLQFPNYSSELNVNALELDDSALYLCASSPTAGTGGQETQYFGPGTRLLVL.

To note about this clonotype: Its ends do not fully match the called genes, so a read error is possible. The chain is built from TRBV28 and TRBJ1-1; no clear D gene. The CDR3 covers 13 residues. Germline lookup yields CDR1 MDHEN and CDR2 SYDVKM. CDR3 nucleotides: TGTGTCAGCAGAAGTTTGTTAGCCGCTGAAGCTTTCTTT. Its translation is CVSRSLLAAEAFF.

The J gene is TRBJ2-3, the V gene TRBV29-1; D not resolved. CDR1 SQVTM and CDR2 ANQGSEA come from the germline V gene. The CDR3 extends over 9 amino acids. Deletions cut 8 bases from V and 5 bases from J, with 5 bases between. The CDR3 DNA follows: TGCAGCTCACAAGATACGCAGTATTTT. This encodes CSSQDTQYF.

Many counts were recorded for this clonotype. The rearrangement uses TRBV9 and TRBJ2-1, with D possibly being TRBD2 (6 bases). Germline V gives CDR1 SGDLS, CDR2 YYNGEE. Trimming removed 0 bases at V and 4 bases at J, with 11 bases between. This CDR3 spans 15 amino acids. CDR3 region: CASSVGRVQYNEQFF. For the CDR3, the DNA is TGTGCCAGCAGCGTAGGGAGGGTCCAATACAATGAGCAGTTCTTC. The whole variable domain, filled in from reference TRBV9 and TRBJ2-1, reads DSGVTQTPKHLITATGQRVTLRCSPRSGDLSVYWYQQSLDQGLQFLIQYYNGEERAKGNILERFSAQQFPDLHSELNLSSLELGDSALYFCASSVGRVQYNEQFFGPGTRLTVL.

Ten or more counts support this clonotype. J is TRBJ2-6 and V is TRBV12-5; D is undetermined. CDR3 length: 15 amino acids. V was cut by 3 bases and J by 1 base, with 7 bases left in between. From germline, CDR1 is LGHNT and CDR2 FRNRAP. The CDR3 is CASGFVGSGANVLTF. The CDR3 bases are TGTGCTAGTGGTTTTGTAGGGTCTGGGGCCAACGTCCTGACTTTC.

This clonotype was detected ten times or more. The chain combines TRBV25-1 with TRBJ1-2; TRBD1 aligns across 9 bases. J gave up 8 bases and V 0 bases, and 7 bases lay outside the gene matches. Germline V CDR1 and CDR2: MGHDK, SYGVNS. The CDR3 has 15 amino acids. CDR3 region: CASSEYAGTGRGYTF. CDR3 DNA sequence: TGTGCCAGCAGTGAATATGCCGGGACAGGGCGCGGCTACACCTTC.

A few counts support this clonotype. The gene calls are TRBV28 and TRBJ1-5; D is possibly TRBD1 (5 bases). Germline CDR1 MDHEN, CDR2 SYDVKM. Trimming took 9 bases from V and 6 from J, leaving 18 bases between them. CDR3 length equals 14 residues. The CDR3 protein is CASGGWAVSQPQHF. The CDR3 region has the DNA TGTGCCAGTGGGGGGTGGGCGGTGAGTCAGCCCCAGCATTTT.

This clonotype was counted between two and nine times. This chain links TRBV2 with TRBJ2-1; TRBD2 matches at 12 bases. Germline V CDR1 and CDR2: SNHLY, FYNNEI. J gave up 6 bases and V 4 bases, and 4 bases lay outside the gene matches. CDR3 length equals 15 residues. This CDR3 is CASSVKLAGGNEQFF. CDR3 sequence (DNA): TGTGCCAGCAGTGTCAAACTAGCGGGAGGCAATGAGCAGTTCTTC.

This chain links TRBV24-1 with TRBJ2-7, with TRBD1 identical over 7 bases. Germline lookup yields CDR1 KGHDR and CDR2 SFDVKD. J was trimmed by 3 bases and V by 10 bases; bases with no gene match: 11. The length of the CDR3 is 14 residues. The CDR3 DNA reads as TGTGCCACTCAAGATGGGGACAGAAGCTACGAGCAGTACTTC. This sequence encodes CATQDGDRSYEQYF.

The chain has TRBV7-3 and TRBJ2-5, with D unresolved. Germline V gene data show CDR1 as SGHTA and CDR2 as FQGTGA. This CDR3 region has 12 residues. The germline V and J ends were trimmed by 6 bases and 2 bases, with 7 bases remaining between them. The CDR3 sequence: CASSPEQETQYF. Here the CDR3 DNA reads TGTGCCAGCAGTCCCGAACAAGAGACCCAGTACTTC.

This clonotype was counted ten times or more. The rearrangement links TRBV24-1 to TRBJ2-7, with 9 bases identical to TRBD1. The CDR3 is 18 amino acids. V lost 5 bases and J lost 6; bases outside the gene matches: 19. Germline V lookup: CDR1 KGHDR, CDR2 SFDVKD. This chain's CDR3 is CATSVNRPSRDRVSEQYF. The CDR3 DNA follows: TGTGCCACCAGTGTAAACCGGCCCTCTCGGGACAGGGTATCCGAGCAGTACTTC.

This clonotype was picked up many times. V usage is TRBV20-1 and J usage is TRBJ2-3, with D possibly being TRBD2 (5 bases). Deletions cut 2 bases from V and 0 bases from J, with 12 bases between. CDR3 length: 15 amino acids. Germline V lookup: CDR1 DFQATT, CDR2 SNEGSKA (reference sequence). The CDR3 DNA follows: TGCAGTGCTAGATTGACCGGGATCAGCACAGATACGCAGTATTTT. Amino acids: CSARLTGISTDTQYF.